This T cell receptor (beta chain) was captured in a study of blood T cell repertoires in COVID-19. Looking at the study overall: The United States, Italy and Spain were the sources of the acute and convalescent COVID-19 samples.

The CDR3 spans 14 residues. Germline V lookup: CDR1 KGHSH, CDR2 LQKENI. The V end lost 0 bases, the J end lost 7 bases, and 13 bases lay between the germline ends. In the original processing: Reference gene primers were amplified, and this amplification served to estimate nucleated cell counts. Sequencing was performed with immunoSEQ multiplex PCR; in TCRdb, only in-frame clones are kept and a portion is missing. V and J calls and clone size follow that table, whereas D and trimming were derived from the DNA. This sample yields some 150,000 clones, of which approximately 81% are seen a single time; roughly 34% belongs to the top ten.

The sequence derives from a human donor in a cohort sampled during active COVID-19. Input material: peripheral blood. The chain joins TRBV18 to TRBJ2-7, with D maybe TRBD2 (5 bases). CDR3 protein: CASSPPEAPWEQYF. The CDR3 DNA follows: TGTGCCAGCTCACCACCGGAGGCCCCCTGGGAGCAGTACTTC. The variable domain in full, completed from reference TRBV18 and TRBJ2-7, reads NAGVMQNPRHLVRRRGQEARLRCSPMKGHSHVYWYRQLPEEGLKFMVYLQKENIIDESGMPKERFSAEFPKEGPSILRIQQVVRGDSAAYFCASSPPEAPWEQYFGPGTRLTVT.